This passage covers 19 T cell receptor beta chains from one sample sequenced in a study of T-cell reconstitution after alpha-beta-depleted transplantation in children. Molecular barcoding with unique molecular identifiers was used for the TCRbeta library. TCRdb re-analysed the PCR reads in MiXCR, keeping a single row per CDR3 protein. The sample lists approximately 4,500 distinct CDR3 sequences, around 23% occurring once. This material consisted of PBMCs, mostly from graft donor cells, taken 60 days after TCRalphabeta/CD19-depleted stem cell transplant. Receptor source: a boy in the first two years of life who had a stem cell transplant for SCID, so the T cells may come from the graft donor.

This clonotype was counted at least ten times. This chain uses TRBV5-6 with TRBJ1-5, with D uncertain. Trimming removed 0 bases at V and 7 bases at J, with 8 bases between. CDR1 is SGHDT, CDR2 YYEEEE, per germline. This CDR3 spans 13 amino acids. The CDR3 spells CASSLGAEQPQHF. DNA for the CDR3: TGTGCCAGCAGCTTGGGTGCCGAACAGCCCCAGCATTTT. Using reference TRBV5-6 and TRBJ1-5 for the parts outside the CDR3, the full variable domain is DAGVTQSPTHLIKTRGQQVTLRCSPKSGHDTVSWYQQALGQGPQFIFQYYEEEERQRGNFPDRFSGHQFPNYSSELNVNALLLGDSALYLCASSLGAEQPQHFGDGTRLSIL.

This clonotype was observed many times. V and J are TRBV6-5 and TRBJ1-2; D is unresolved. V was clipped by 6 bases and J by 4 bases, with 6 bases between them. CDR3 length: 11 amino acids. The germline V gene encodes CDR1 MNHEY and CDR2 SVGAGI. The CDR3 nucleotides are TGTGCCAGCAGGGGCCGCTATGGCTACACCTTC. This gives the protein CASRGRYGYTF.

The chain uses TRBV7-2 and TRBJ2-1; TRBD1 is a possible D gene (6 bases). The CDR3 contains 14 residues. Trimming took 3 bases from V and 8 from J, leaving 14 bases between them. Germline assignment: CDR1 SGHTA and CDR2 FQGNSA. Here the CDR3 DNA reads TGTGCCAGCAGCTTTTATTGGGGGCTGGATGAGCAGTTCTTC. Its protein is CASSFYWGLDEQFF.

This clonotype is judged medium-sized. The V and J genes are TRBV7-9 and TRBJ2-3; D remains unclear. Germline CDR1 reads SEHNR; CDR2 reads FQNEAQ (reference sequence). This CDR3 region has 14 residues. V dropped 10 bases and J dropped 4 bases, with 18 bases sitting between them. CDR3 nucleotides: TGTGCCACCTCGAAAGGGTTCGGTTCAGATACGCAGTATTTT. Its protein product is CATSKGFGSDTQYF.

This clonotype was detected many times. The CDR3 DNA reads as TGTGCCAGCTCACCCCATACAGCTTATGGCTACACCTTC. Amino acids: CASSPHTAYGYTF. The chain couples TRBV18 to TRBJ1-2; D uncertain. V lost 3 bases to trimming and J lost 5 bases, with 10 bases between them. CDR1 and CDR2 from the germline V gene are KGHSH and LQKENI. The CDR3 extends over 13 amino acids.

This clonotype occurred many times. In DNA form, the CDR3 reads TGTGCCACCAGCAGGGCTGGGGACAGAAGCTACAATGAGCAGTTCTTC. Translated, it gives CATSRAGDRSYNEQFF. The rearrangement uses TRBV15 and TRBJ2-1; TRBD1 aligns across 7 bases. The CDR3 contains 16 residues. V trimming: 3 bases; J trimming: 3 bases; junction bases outside the gene matches: 8. Per germline, CDR1 LNHNV and CDR2 YYDKDF (reference sequence). Combining the CDR3 with reference TRBV15 and TRBJ2-1 gives the whole variable domain DAMVIQNPRYQVTQFGKPVTLSCSQTLNHNVMYWYQQKSSQAPKLLFHYYDKDFNNEADTPDNFQSRRPNTSFCFLDIRSPGLGDTAMYLCATSRAGDRSYNEQFFGPGTRLTVL.

This clonotype showed up many times. The rearrangement links TRBV6-2 or TRBV6-3 to TRBJ2-7; D is undetermined. Germline V gene sequence: CDR1 MNHEY, CDR2 SVGEGT. The CDR3 length is 12 residues. Trimming shortened V by 2 bases and J by 2 bases, and 4 bases separated the two germline ends. This CDR3 is CASSYKTYEQYF. The CDR3 DNA is TGTGCCAGCAGTTACAAGACCTACGAGCAGTACTTC.

This clonotype showed up many times. The V call is TRBV28, the J call TRBJ1-5; no definite D call. Germline CDR1 and CDR2: MDHEN and SYDVKM. The CDR3 length is 15 residues. V was trimmed by 4 bases and J by 5 bases, leaving 15 bases between them. CDR3 in DNA: TGTGCCAGCAGTTCTGGCAGGAGGCTCTATCAGCCCCAGCATTTT. It encodes CASSSGRRLYQPQHF.

The chain employs TRBV5-1 and TRBJ2-7; a weak D match, TRBD2 (6 bases). V was cut by 2 bases and J by 0 bases, with 9 bases left in between. The CDR3 contains 14 residues. CDR1 SGHRS and CDR2 YFSETQ come from the germline V gene. The CDR3, as DNA: TGCGCCAGCAGCTTTTACGGGGGCTCCTACGAGCAGTACTTC. Translation: CASSFYGGSYEQYF.

This clonotype occurred many times. The chain employs TRBV7-6 and TRBJ2-7; a weak D match, TRBD1 (5 bases). Deletions cut 0 bases from V and 6 bases from J, with 9 bases between. Germline-derived CDR1 and CDR2 are SGHVS and FNYEAQ. The CDR3 totals 13 residues. The CDR3 nucleotides read TGTGCCAGCAGCTTAGCCAGGGTAGGCGAGCAGTACTTC. It encodes CASSLARVGEQYF.

Here the CDR3 reads CASSYWGNGNNEQFF. CDR3 DNA: TGTGCCAGCAGTTACTGGGGAAACGGGAACAATGAGCAGTTCTTC. The chain joins TRBV6-2 or TRBV6-3 to TRBJ2-1, with a possible D match to TRBD2 (5 bases). CDR1 is MNHEY, CDR2 SVGEGT, per germline. V was pared by 1 base and J by 5 bases, with 12 bases between. This CDR3 is built from 15 residues.

This clonotype has at least ten counts. This sequence joins TRBV7-9 and TRBJ2-5, with 16 nucleotides matching TRBD2. CDR1 and CDR2 from the germline V gene are SEHNR and FQNEAQ (reference sequence). The CDR3 loop spans 17 amino acids. V was clipped by 7 bases and J by 2 bases; unmatched bases: 7. The CDR3 DNA reads TGTGCCAGCACCCTCGGGACTAGCGGGGGGGCACAAGAGACCCAGTACTTC. Residues: CASTLGTSGGAQETQYF.

This clonotype appeared many times. The chain links TRBV6-1 to TRBJ2-3, with D possibly being TRBD1 (6 bases). The CDR3 is made up of 14 amino acids. CDR1 and CDR2 from the germline V gene are MNHNS and SASEGT. Between the trimmed V and J ends, which lost 6 bases and 1 base, there was a span of 11 bases. DNA of the CDR3: TGTGCCAGCAGGGAACAGGGTGGCACAGATACGCAGTATTTT. This sequence encodes CASREQGGTDTQYF.

By proportion, this clonotype is medium-sized. The chain recombines TRBV28 with TRBJ2-7; 8 nucleotides align to TRBD1. CDR3 size: 18 residues. Germline CDR1 reads MDHEN; CDR2 reads SYDVKM. Germline trimming cut 2 bases from V and 0 bases from J; bases unmatched to any gene: 12. CDR3 amino acids: CASSLGFWDRQSSYEQYF. The CDR3 bases are TGTGCCAGCAGTTTAGGCTTCTGGGACAGGCAATCCTCCTACGAGCAGTACTTC.

This clonotype turned up a few times. The V and J genes are TRBV9 and TRBJ1-1, with D hard to call. CDR3 length: 15 amino acids. V lost 4 bases and J lost 10, with 23 bases in between. Per the germline V gene, CDR1 is SGDLS and CDR2 is YYNGEE. The chain's CDR3 is CASSPNPLRVLGAFF. The CDR3 nucleotides are TGTGCCAGCAGCCCAAACCCGCTAAGGGTCCTTGGAGCTTTCTTT.

This clonotype was picked up many times. The rearrangement joins TRBV25-1 to TRBJ2-5; D perhaps matches TRBD2 (5 bases). The germline V gene encodes CDR1 MGHDK and CDR2 SYGVNS. Trimming pared 1 base from V and 2 bases from J, leaving 8 bases between. The CDR3 spans 14 residues. The CDR3 region is CASSELRDQETQYF. In DNA, the CDR3 is TGTGCCAGCAGTGAATTGAGGGATCAAGAGACCCAGTACTTC. Full variable domain (outside the CDR3, taken from reference TRBV25-1 and TRBJ2-5): EADIYQTPRYLVIGTGKKITLECSQTMGHDKMYWYQQDPGMELHLIHYSYGVNSTEKGDLSSESTVSRIRTEHFPLTLESARPSHTSQYLCASSELRDQETQYFGPGTRLLVL.

The sample holds many counts of this clonotype. The rearrangement joins TRBV19 to TRBJ1-3; no reliable D call. This CDR3 comprises 16 residues. The germline V and J ends were trimmed by 2 bases and 8 bases, with 19 bases remaining between them. Germline lookup yields CDR1 LNHDA and CDR2 SQIVND (reference sequence). The CDR3 loop is CASSITVSPTVDTIYF. As DNA, the CDR3 is TGTGCCAGTAGTATAACAGTATCGCCGACGGTGGACACCATATATTTT.

This clonotype was counted at least ten times. The chain employs TRBV10-3 and TRBJ2-5; D call uncertain. Germline V gives CDR1 ENHRY, CDR2 SYGVKD. Trimming removed 4 bases at V and 3 bases at J, with 12 bases between. This CDR3 has 14 amino acids. The CDR3 DNA reads as TGTGCCATCAGTGGCCCCAGCACAAAAGAGACCCAGTACTTC. Its protein is CAISGPSTKETQYF.

By share, this clonotype counts as medium-sized. This rearrangement joins TRBV7-9 to TRBJ2-1, with D possibly being TRBD1 (6 bases). This CDR3 region has 16 residues. V was trimmed by 5 bases and J by 4 bases, leaving 18 bases between them. Germline CDR1 reads SEHNR; CDR2 reads FQNEAQ (reference sequence). Here the CDR3 reads CASSRLRQAQYNEQFF. The CDR3 DNA reads TGTGCCAGCAGCCGCCTCAGACAGGCCCAATACAATGAGCAGTTCTTC.